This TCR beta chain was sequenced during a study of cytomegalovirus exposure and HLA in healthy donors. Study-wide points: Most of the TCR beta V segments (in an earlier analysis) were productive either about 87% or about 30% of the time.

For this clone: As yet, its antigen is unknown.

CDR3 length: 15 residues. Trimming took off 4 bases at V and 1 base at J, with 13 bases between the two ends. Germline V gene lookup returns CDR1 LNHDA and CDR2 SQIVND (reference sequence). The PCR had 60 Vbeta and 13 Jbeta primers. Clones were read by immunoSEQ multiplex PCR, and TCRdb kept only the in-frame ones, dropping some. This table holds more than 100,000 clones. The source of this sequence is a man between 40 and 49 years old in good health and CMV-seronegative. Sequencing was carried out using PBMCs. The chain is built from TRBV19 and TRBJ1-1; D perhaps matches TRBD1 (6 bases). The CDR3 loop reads CASSNRVVGNTEAFF. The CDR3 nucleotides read TGTGCCAGTAGTAACAGGGTCGTGGGGAACACTGAAGCTTTCTTT.